The 24 T cell receptor beta chains below all came from one sample that was sequenced in a study of T cell changes during pregnancy in multiple sclerosis. TCRdb's table, derived via immunoSEQ multiplex PCR, lists solely in-frame clones and lacks some. Among 36,000 or so clones, 70% to 90% were seen once, and the ten largest hold roughly 12%. This material consisted of CD8+ T cells from peripheral blood mononuclear cells, taken in the third trimester of pregnancy. These receptors were taken from a female donor with multiple sclerosis, enrolled in a pregnancy study.

The chain combines TRBV5-6 with TRBJ1-5; D unresolved. Trimming removed 0 bases from V and 9 bases from J, with 10 bases in between. Germline CDR1 SGHDT, CDR2 YYEEEE. The CDR3 is 13 amino acids. Here the CDR3 reads CASSLGLLGPQHF. In DNA, the CDR3 is TGTGCCAGCAGCTTGGGATTACTTGGGCCCCAGCATTTT.

The chain links TRBV5-5 to TRBJ1-1; unclear D gene. Deletions cut 1 base from V and 6 bases from J, with 10 bases between. CDR3 size: 13 residues. In germline, CDR1 is SGHKS, CDR2 YYEKEE (reference sequence). In DNA form, the CDR3 reads TGTGCCAGCAGCTTGACAGAGTACGCTGAAGCTTTCTTT. Protein sequence: CASSLTEYAEAFF.

This clone has just a few counts. This sequence joins TRBV4-3 and TRBJ2-6, with 9 positions matching TRBD1. Trimming cost V 1 base and J 2 bases; bases outside gene matches: 3. The CDR3 spans 17 residues. Germline V gene data show CDR1 as LGHNA and CDR2 as YSLEER. CDR3 residues: CASSQGDRGTGANVLTF. The CDR3 nucleotides read TGCGCCAGCAGCCAAGGAGACAGGGGGACTGGGGCCAACGTCCTGACTTTC.

The chain combines TRBV27 with TRBJ1-5, with unresolved D. The V end lost 2 bases, the J end lost 4 bases, and 12 bases lay between the germline ends. CDR1 MNHEY and CDR2 SMNVEV come from the germline V gene (reference sequence). This CDR3 is built from 15 residues. The CDR3 DNA is TGTGCCAGCAGTTTAACAACCCGGGGTAATCAGCCCCAGCATTTT. Translation: CASSLTTRGNQPQHF.

The J gene is TRBJ1-1, the V gene TRBV25-1; D is perhaps TRBD1 (6 bases). Trimming removed 6 bases from V and 2 bases from J, with 19 bases in between. The CDR3 is 16 amino acids. Looked up from germline, CDR1 is MGHDK and CDR2 is SYGVNS. CDR3 residues: CASRGAWQGRNTEAFF. As DNA, the CDR3 is TGTGCCAGCAGGGGGGCTTGGCAGGGGCGTAACACTGAAGCTTTCTTT.

The chain couples TRBV4-1 to TRBJ2-4; the match to TRBD2 covers 13 bases. The CDR3 is made up of 18 amino acids. Germline assignment: CDR1 MGHRA and CDR2 YSYEKL. The J segment lost 8 bases and the V segment lost 4 bases, leaving 14 bases of the junction unmatched. CDR3 amino acids: CASSLGFGLAGALHIQYF. CDR3 DNA: TGCGCCAGCAGCCTCGGGTTCGGACTAGCGGGGGCGTTACACATTCAGTACTTC.

The chain combines TRBV2 with TRBJ1-1, with D perhaps TRBD1 (5 bases). This CDR3 region has 16 residues. Germline lookup yields CDR1 SNHLY and CDR2 FYNNEI. V was clipped by 1 base and J by 0 bases, with 12 bases between them. The CDR3 DNA reads TGTGCCAGCAGTGAAGAGGGACTCACCATGAACACTGAAGCTTTCTTT. Amino acid sequence: CASSEEGLTMNTEAFF.

This chain connects TRBV10-3 to TRBJ1-5; no firm D call. The CDR3 has 13 amino acids. V shed 2 bases and J shed 5 bases, with 7 bases lying between them. The V gene's germline CDR1 is ENHRY and CDR2 SYGVKD. CDR3 nucleotides: TGTGCCATCAGTGAGATGGGCGATCAGCCCCAGCATTTT. This translates into CAISEMGDQPQHF.

This sequence joins TRBV25-1 and TRBJ2-3, with TRBD2 matching over 10 bases. Germline CDR1 and CDR2: MGHDK and SYGVNS. Unmatched junction bases numbered 12, after V lost 4 bases and J lost 11 bases. This CDR3 spans 15 amino acids. CDR3 residues: CASSGFQRGGRGQYF. In DNA form, the CDR3 reads TGTGCCAGCAGTGGATTCCAGCGGGGGGGCCGTGGGCAGTATTTT.

V is TRBV7-9 and J is TRBJ2-1; D gene ambiguous. Trimming removed 3 bases from V and 14 bases from J, with 17 bases in between. CDR1 and CDR2 (germline): SEHNR, FQNEAQ (reference sequence). The CDR3 is 13 amino acids. CDR3 protein: CASSFPTTAEEFF. In DNA, the CDR3 is TGTGCCAGCAGCTTTCCGACGACGGCCGAGGAGTTCTTC.

This chain's CDR3 is CASRPGLAEWADTQYF. As DNA, the CDR3 is TGTGCCAGCAGGCCGGGACTAGCGGAGTGGGCAGATACGCAGTATTTT. The chain employs TRBV21-1 and TRBJ2-3; TRBD2 is taken as the D call from the table, unchecked against the DNA. TRBV21-1 is reported as a pseudogene. The CDR3 contains 16 residues.

V and J are TRBV30 and TRBJ2-1; D remains unclear. The CDR3 runs to 12 residues. V shed 2 bases and J shed 4 bases, with 6 bases lying between them. Germline loops: CDR1 GTSNPN, CDR2 SVGIG (reference sequence). The chain's CDR3 is CAWSYSYNEQFF. The CDR3 nucleotides read TGTGCCTGGAGTTACAGTTACAATGAGCAGTTCTTC. Complete variable domain (other parts from reference TRBV30 and TRBJ2-1): SQTIHQWPATLVQPVGSPLSLECTVEGTSNPNLYWYRQAAGRGLQLLFYSVGIGQISSEVPQNLSASRPQDRQFILSSKKLLLSDSGFYLCAWSYSYNEQFFGPGTRLTVL.

This clone has a single count. V is TRBV7-8 and J is TRBJ2-3, with D unresolved. This CDR3 has 19 amino acids. Germline V lookup: CDR1 SGHVS, CDR2 FQNEAQ. V was shortened by 5 bases and J by 2 bases, with 26 bases between the two germline ends. The CDR3 nucleotides read TGTGCCAGCAGCCCCCCCGGCGTTGGCCCACTAACCTTCACAGATACGCAGTATTTT. Amino acids: CASSPPGVGPLTFTDTQYF. The variable domain in full, with the rest retrieved from reference TRBV7-8 and TRBJ2-3, is GAGVSQSPRYKVAKRGQDVALRCDPISGHVSLFWYQQALGQGPEFLTYFQNEAQLDKSGLPSDRFFAERPEGSVSTLKIQRTQQEDSAVYLCASSPPGVGPLTFTDTQYFGPGTRLTVL.

This clone was seen more than once but under ten times. In DNA form, the CDR3 reads TGTGCCAGCAGCTTGACCGGACAGGGGGTGTTATGGACTGAAGCTTTCTTT. It encodes CASSLTGQGVLWTEAFF. The chain links TRBV5-6 to TRBJ1-1; 10 nucleotides line up with TRBD1. This CDR3 comprises 17 residues. Trimming took 1 base from V and 5 from J; bases not matched to a gene: 11. Per germline, CDR1 SGHDT and CDR2 YYEEEE.

The chain uses TRBV7-9 and TRBJ2-1; the match to TRBD2 covers 7 bases. Per germline, CDR1 SEHNR and CDR2 FQNEAQ (reference sequence). The V segment lost 5 bases and the J segment 5 bases; nucleotides outside the gene matches: 9. This CDR3 is 15 amino acids long. CDR3 residues: CASSRKTSGDNEQFF. The CDR3, as DNA: TGTGCCAGCAGCCGAAAAACCAGCGGGGACAATGAGCAGTTCTTC. The full variable domain, its missing parts supplied by reference TRBV7-9 and TRBJ2-1, is DTGVSQNPRHKITKRGQNVTFRCDPISEHNRLYWYRQTLGQGPEFLTYFQNEAQLEKSRLLSDRFSAERPKGSFSTLEIQRTEQGDSAMYLCASSRKTSGDNEQFFGPGTRLTVL.

This chain uses TRBV13 with TRBJ1-1; the match to TRBD1 covers 9 bases. There are 15 residues in the CDR3. Trimming removed 5 bases from V and 6 bases from J; junction bases left unmatched: 10. Germline CDR1 and CDR2: PRHDT and FYEKMQ (reference sequence). The CDR3 spells CASSPPGTGYPEAFF. The DNA of the CDR3 is TGTGCCAGCAGCCCCCCCGGGACAGGGTACCCTGAAGCTTTCTTT.

This chain joins TRBV7-6 and TRBJ2-2; 10 positions match TRBD2. Trimming took 8 bases from V and 1 from J; bases not matched to a gene: 13. Germline-derived CDR1 and CDR2 are SGHVS and FNYEAQ. This CDR3 has 18 amino acids. The DNA of the CDR3 is TGTGCCAGCCGGAGGGGGCTAGCGGGGGCCGAGAACACCGGGGAGCTGTTTTTT. Translation: CASRRGLAGAENTGELFF. Together with reference TRBV7-6 and TRBJ2-2, the CDR3 gives the full variable domain: GAGVSQSPRYKVTKRGQDVALRCDPISGHVSLYWYRQALGQGPEFLTYFNYEAQQDKSGLPNDRFSAERPEGSISTLTIQRTEQRDSAMYRCASRRGLAGAENTGELFFGEGSRLTVL.

The CDR3 protein is CASSPRPGTSGGFADTQYF. DNA of the CDR3: TGTGCCAGCAGCCCGCGTCCCGGGACTAGCGGGGGCTTCGCAGATACGCAGTATTTT. J is TRBJ2-3 and V is TRBV9; 14 positions agree with TRBD2. CDR1 and CDR2 (germline): SGDLS, YYNGEE. This CDR3 contains 19 residues. V trimming: 4 bases; J trimming: 4 bases; junction bases outside the gene matches: 14. Filled out from reference TRBV9 and TRBJ2-3, the complete variable domain reads DSGVTQTPKHLITATGQRVTLRCSPRSGDLSVYWYQQSLDQGLQFLIQYYNGEERAKGNILERFSAQQFPDLHSELNLSSLELGDSALYFCASSPRPGTSGGFADTQYFGPGTRLTVL.

V is TRBV19 and J is TRBJ1-1; 7 bases are a match to TRBD1. CDR3 size: 14 residues. Trimming took 4 bases from V and 7 from J; bases not matched to a gene: 9. Germline V gene data show CDR1 as LNHDA and CDR2 as SQIVND (reference sequence). The CDR3 loop reads CASSTHRGALEAFF. The CDR3, as DNA: TGTGCCAGTAGTACCCACAGGGGCGCCCTTGAAGCTTTCTTT.

This chain links TRBV6-6 with TRBJ2-3, with 10 bases aligning to TRBD1. The J segment lost 2 bases and the V segment lost 6 bases, leaving 5 bases of the junction unmatched. The CDR3 totals 15 residues. CDR1 is MNHNY and CDR2 is SVGAGI in the germline V gene (reference sequence). The CDR3 reads CASRFGTGDTDTQYF. Here the CDR3 DNA reads TGTGCCAGCAGGTTCGGGACAGGGGACACAGATACGCAGTATTTT.

V gene TRBV6-1 combines with J gene TRBJ2-1; 7 bases agree with TRBD2. The CDR3 has 17 residues. The germline CDR1 and CDR2 sequences are MNHNS and SASEGT. The junction had 9 bases not matched to a gene; V was cut back by 2 bases and J by 2 bases. CDR3 residues: CASSEKRDRPAYNEQFF. CDR3 nucleotides: TGTGCCAGCAGTGAAAAGCGGGACCGACCCGCCTACAATGAGCAGTTCTTC.

The gene calls are TRBV2 and TRBJ1-5; 9 nucleotides align to TRBD1. The CDR3 spans 15 residues. Per germline, CDR1 SNHLY and CDR2 FYNNEI. V gave up 5 bases and J gave up 0 bases; unmatched junction bases: 2. The CDR3 spells CASSRDRVSNQPQHF. CDR3 DNA: TGTGCCAGCAGTCGGGACAGGGTTAGCAATCAGCCCCAGCATTTT.

The V gene is TRBV19, the J gene TRBJ2-7, with 9 nucleotides matching TRBD1. After removal of 7 bases from V and 2 bases from J, the junction contained 9 bases not matched to a gene. CDR1 is LNHDA, CDR2 SQIVND, per germline (reference sequence). The CDR3 sequence is 15 residues long. The CDR3 protein is CASTIGTGLAYEQYF. DNA for the CDR3: TGTGCCAGTACCATTGGGACAGGGCTAGCCTACGAGCAGTACTTC.

This chain connects TRBV6-4 to TRBJ2-1, with D perhaps TRBD2 (6 bases). The V and J ends lost 3 bases and 8 bases respectively, with 17 bases between them. The CDR3 sequence is 15 residues long. In germline, CDR1 is MRHNA, CDR2 SNTAGT. The CDR3 bases are TGTGCCAGCAGTGAAGGTGATGAGGGAGGCTATGAGCAGTTCTTC. Translating gives CASSEGDEGGYEQFF.